The rows below give T cell receptor beta chains drawn from one sample of a study of post-analysis software for immune sequencing data. TCRdb independently ran MiXCR on the PCR reads; one entry per CDR3 protein. Of approximately 660,000 distinct CDR3 sequences in the sample, approximately 59% are singletons; the top ten hold approximately 11%. The specimen sequenced was blood. The receptors shown here come from a girl aged 2-10 years with multiple sclerosis. Both conserved end residues are part of each CDR3. A D gene is named only where the DNA matches it firmly. A clone size is listed for some rows: how often the clone was seen (once, few, many), or a class if it is expanded.

few TRBJ1-1 TRBV6-1 - CASSEAVGGTEAFF TGTGCCAGCAGTGAAGCCGTAGGGGGGACTGAAGCTTTCTTT
- TRBJ1-1 TRBV5-1 - CASSLDRPPLNTEAFF TGCGCCAGCAGCTTGGACAGACCACCTCTGAACACTGAAGCTTTCTTT
- TRBJ2-7 TRBV12-3/TRBV12-4 TRBD2 CASTLSSGRAGEQYF TGTGCCAGCACGCTCTCTAGCGGGAGAGCGGGCGAGCAGTACTTC
few TRBJ2-5 TRBV7-2 - CASSLARGTQETQYF TGTGCCAGCAGCTTAGCAAGGGGGACACAAGAGACCCAGTACTTC
- TRBJ1-5 TRBV6-2/TRBV6-3 - CASSYARPALNQPQHF TGTGCCAGCAGTTACGCGAGGCCGGCCTTAAATCAGCCCCAGCATTTT
- TRBJ2-3 TRBV6-2/TRBV6-3 - CASSYDGTGSSDTQYF TGTGCCAGCAGTTACGACGGCACGGGGAGCTCAGATACGCAGTATTTT
once TRBJ2-5 TRBV7-8 - CASSLELARGFVQYF TGTGCCAGCAGCTTAGAGTTAGCCAGGGGTTTTGTGCAGTACTTC
- TRBJ1-2 TRBV6-5 TRBD1 CASSPGQGNDYGYTF TGTGCCAGCAGCCCCGGACAGGGGAATGACTATGGCTACACCTTC
few TRBJ2-1 TRBV7-9 TRBD2 CASSSITGRAYNEQFF TGTGCCAGCAGCTCCATTACCGGGAGGGCCTACAATGAGCAGTTCTTC
few TRBJ2-7 TRBV12-3/TRBV12-4 - CASSLGKTYEQYF TGTGCCAGCAGTTTAGGGAAGACCTACGAGCAGTACTTC
- TRBJ1-2 TRBV6-6 TRBD1 CASSYGTGEGYTF TGTGCCAGCAGTTACGGGACAGGAGAAGGCTACACCTTC
- TRBJ2-5 TRBV6-6 - CASSYSTAGAETQYF TGTGCCAGCAGTTACTCGACGGCCGGGGCGGAGACCCAGTACTTC
- TRBJ2-7 TRBV20-1 TRBD2 CSARDLADSYEQYF TGCAGTGCTAGAGATCTAGCGGATTCCTACGAGCAGTACTTC
- TRBJ1-1 TRBV21-1 - CASLAQGGNLRNTEAFF TGTGCCAGCCTCGCTCAGGGGGGTAATCTTAGGAACACTGAAGCTTTCTTT
- TRBJ2-1 TRBV13 TRBD2 CASSPYRLADNEQFF TGTGCCAGCAGCCCTTACCGACTAGCAGACAATGAGCAGTTCTTC
few TRBJ1-2 TRBV7-9 - CASSLGPAEANYGYTF TGTGCCAGCAGCTTAGGTCCGGCGGAAGCTAACTATGGCTACACCTTC
few TRBJ2-1 TRBV20-1 - CSARHRDRRENEQFF TGCAGTGCTAGACATCGCGACAGAAGGGAGAATGAGCAGTTCTTC
- TRBJ2-6 TRBV5-1 - CASSLDPESANVLTF TGCGCCAGCAGCTTGGACCCAGAGAGCGCCAACGTCCTGACTTTC
- TRBJ2-1 TRBV5-6 TRBD2 CASSSTGTRIDEQFF TGTGCCAGCAGTTCGACCGGGACTAGAATAGATGAGCAGTTCTTC
few TRBJ2-7 TRBV12-3/TRBV12-4 - CASSRSPYEQYF TGTGCCAGCAGTCGAAGTCCGTACGAGCAGTACTTC
once TRBJ1-6 TRBV27 - CASRSGAYNSPLHF TGTGCCAGCAGATCCGGGGCCTATAATTCACCCCTCCACTTT
- TRBJ2-5 TRBV6-6 TRBD2 CASSYSSGSHQETQYF TGTGCCAGCAGTTACTCAAGCGGGAGCCACCAAGAGACCCAGTACTTC
- TRBJ2-1 TRBV5-1 - CASSGSPASGQDEQFF TGCGCCAGCAGCGGGAGCCCGGCATCAGGGCAGGATGAGCAGTTCTTC
- TRBJ2-3 TRBV24-1 TRBD2 CATGGGPETDTQYF TGTGCCACCGGCGGGGGGCCCGAGACAGATACGCAGTATTTT
- TRBJ2-7 TRBV7-9 - CASSTGQLYGQYF TGTGCCAGCAGCACCGGACAGCTCTACGGGCAGTACTTC
few TRBJ1-1 TRBV6-5 TRBD1 CASSYEGATEAFF TGTGCCAGCAGTTATGAGGGGGCGACTGAAGCTTTCTTT
- TRBJ2-5 TRBV4-1 - CASSQDPGGSQETQYF TGCGCCAGCAGCCAAGATCCCGGGGGATCCCAAGAGACCCAGTACTTC
- TRBJ2-5 TRBV7-2 TRBD1 CASRSGGARVETQYF TGTGCCAGCAGATCAGGGGGCGCTAGGGTTGAGACCCAGTACTTC
- TRBJ1-2 TRBV18 - CASSRRWIYGYTF TGTGCCAGCTCACGACGGTGGATCTATGGCTACACCTTC
once TRBJ1-2 TRBV11-2 TRBD1 CASSSYRDRSDGYTF TGTGCCAGCAGCAGCTACCGGGACAGGAGTGATGGCTACACCTTC
once TRBJ1-2 TRBV7-2 - CASSLQLGLGDNYGYTF TGTGCCAGCAGCTTACAACTTGGCCTAGGGGATAACTATGGCTACACCTTC
few TRBJ2-7 TRBV7-9 - CASRQGNYEQYF TGTGCCAGCAGGCAGGGAAATTACGAGCAGTACTTC
once TRBJ1-1 TRBV10-3 TRBD1 CAISRQGGEAFF TGTGCCATCAGCCGACAGGGAGGAGAAGCTTTCTTT
- TRBJ1-2 TRBV7-9 TRBD1 CASSLETGGDDGYTF TGTGCCAGCAGCTTGGAAACAGGGGGCGATGATGGCTACACCTTC
- TRBJ2-6 TRBV9 - CASSFRQAVGSGANVLTF TGTGCCAGCAGCTTTAGACAGGCCGTTGGGTCTGGGGCCAACGTCCTGACTTTC
- TRBJ2-1 TRBV6-2/TRBV6-3 - CASRMGLIDNEQFF TGTGCCAGCAGGATGGGACTTATTGACAATGAGCAGTTCTTC
- TRBJ2-7 TRBV27 TRBD2 CASRSRGLAGGPHEQYF TGTGCCAGCAGGTCCCGCGGACTAGCGGGAGGGCCCCACGAGCAGTACTTC
once TRBJ2-5 TRBV11-2 - CASSLDRTGLGETQYF TGTGCCAGCAGCTTAGATCGCACAGGGCTTGGGGAGACCCAGTACTTC
once TRBJ1-5 TRBV4-3 - CASSQDIGREEQPQHF TGCGCCAGCAGCCAAGATATTGGCAGGGAAGAACAGCCCCAGCATTTT
few TRBJ2-3 TRBV7-9 TRBD2 CASSLSLAGGITDTQYF TGTGCCAGCAGTTTAAGCCTAGCGGGAGGGATCACAGATACGCAGTATTTT
- TRBJ2-1 TRBV7-2 TRBD1 CASSFPGTVDNEQFF TGTGCCAGCAGCTTTCCCGGGACAGTGGACAATGAGCAGTTCTTC
- TRBJ1-5 TRBV4-1 - CASSPIQGQPQHF TGCGCCAGCAGTCCTATCCAGGGCCAGCCCCAGCATTTT